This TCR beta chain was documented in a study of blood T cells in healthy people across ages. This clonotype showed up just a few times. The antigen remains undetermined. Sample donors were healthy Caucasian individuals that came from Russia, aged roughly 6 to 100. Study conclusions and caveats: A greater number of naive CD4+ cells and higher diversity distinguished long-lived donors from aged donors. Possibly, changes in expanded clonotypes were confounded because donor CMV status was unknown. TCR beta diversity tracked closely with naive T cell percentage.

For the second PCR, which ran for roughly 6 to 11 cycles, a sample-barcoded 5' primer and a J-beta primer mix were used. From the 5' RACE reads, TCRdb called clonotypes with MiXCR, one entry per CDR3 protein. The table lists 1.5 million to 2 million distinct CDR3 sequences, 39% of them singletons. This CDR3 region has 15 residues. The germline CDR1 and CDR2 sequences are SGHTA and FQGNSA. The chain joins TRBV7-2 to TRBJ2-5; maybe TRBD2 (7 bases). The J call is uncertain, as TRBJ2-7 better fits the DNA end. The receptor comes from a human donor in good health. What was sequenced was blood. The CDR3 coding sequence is TGTGCCAGCAGCTTCCGAGGGGGGGCGGATTACGAGCAGTACTTC. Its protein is CASSFRGGADYEQYF.